This record looks at one T cell receptor (beta chain) sequence and its context. The data belong to a study of immune evolution from preneoplasia to lung adenocarcinoma. Profiling relied on immunoSEQ multiplex PCR, and the TCRdb table lists in-frame clones only, not all of them. This sample has about 6,500 clones, with around 75% found just once. The CDR3 extends over 14 amino acids. Germline CDR1 and CDR2: SGHTA and FQGNSA. Trimming shortened V by 3 bases and J by 3 bases, and 10 bases separated the two germline ends. This chain links TRBV7-2 with TRBJ2-3; D ambiguous. The source is a person in their 60s with lung adenocarcinoma. The sample taken for sequencing was FFPE invasive lung adenocarcinoma tissue. For the CDR3, the DNA is TGTGCCAGCAGCTTTTATCGGTGGACAGATACGCAGTATTTT. This translates into CASSFYRWTDTQYF.